These 17 T cell receptor beta chains share one sample of origin, sequenced in a study of technical replicates of blood from several donors. Assay used: immunoSEQ multiplex PCR; TCRdb lists only in-frame clones, some missing. The sample holds over 50,000 clones; around 93% are singletons and the top ten take about 4%. The sequencing input was PBMCs. All receptors derive from a human donor in good health. Some clones in this sample may be carry-over from other donors' samples.

The chain uses TRBV12-5 and TRBJ2-3; 8 bases are shared with TRBD1. V shed 5 bases, J shed 6 bases, and the junction held 10 bases outside the gene matches. From germline, CDR1 is LGHNT and CDR2 FRNRAP. This CDR3 spans 15 amino acids. CDR3 sequence reads: CASGPTGGKLDTQYF. The CDR3, as DNA: TGTGCTAGTGGTCCTACAGGGGGGAAATTGGATACGCAGTATTTT. Filled out from reference TRBV12-5 and TRBJ2-3, the complete variable domain reads DARVTQTPRHKVTEMGQEVTMRCQPILGHNTVFWYRQTMMQGLELLAYFRNRAPLDDSGMPKDRFSAEMPDATLATLKIQPSEPRDSAVYFCASGPTGGKLDTQYFGPGTRLTVL.

The chain uses TRBV7-8 and TRBJ1-2; D gene unclear. The CDR3 extends over 13 amino acids. The V and J ends lost 7 bases and 0 bases respectively, with 9 bases between them. Germline V gene sequence: CDR1 SGHVS, CDR2 FQNEAQ. The CDR3 loop reads CASTAGTNYGYTF. DNA for the CDR3: TGTGCCAGCACCGCCGGGACTAACTATGGCTACACCTTC. Full variable domain (rest looked up from reference TRBV7-8 and TRBJ1-2): GAGVSQSPRYKVAKRGQDVALRCDPISGHVSLFWYQQALGQGPEFLTYFQNEAQLDKSGLPSDRFFAERPEGSVSTLKIQRTQQEDSAVYLCASTAGTNYGYTFGSGTRLTVV.

This chain joins TRBV9 and TRBJ2-3; 16 nucleotides match TRBD2. Trimming removed 0 bases from V and 6 bases from J; junction bases left unmatched: 7. The CDR3 is 18 residues long. Per the germline V gene, CDR1 is SGDLS and CDR2 is YYNGEE. CDR3 sequence: CASSVVGGLAGGPDTQYF. The CDR3 region has the DNA TGTGCCAGCAGCGTAGTGGGGGGACTAGCGGGAGGGCCCGATACGCAGTATTTT.

The J gene is TRBJ2-7, the V gene TRBV4-3, with D maybe TRBD2 (6 bases). V was cut by 0 bases and J by 3 bases, with 12 bases left in between. The CDR3 covers 15 residues. CDR1 is LGHNA and CDR2 is YSLEER in the germline V gene. CDR3 region: CASSQDVTRRYEQYF. The CDR3 DNA is TGCGCCAGCAGCCAAGATGTGACTAGGCGCTACGAGCAGTACTTC.

This clone was seen a few times. An end of the junction does not agree with germline; a read error may underlie this. Written as DNA, the CDR3 is TGTGCCAGCACCTTATCAGGGATTAACTATGGCTACACCTTC. Its protein is CASTLSGINYGYTF. J is TRBJ1-2 and V is TRBV7-9, with D maybe TRBD1 (5 bases). Germline values: CDR1 SEHNR, CDR2 FQNEAQ (reference sequence). The CDR3 runs to 14 residues.

The CDR3 here is CASMGLAGVTDTQYF. As DNA, the CDR3 is TGTGCCAGTATGGGGCTAGCGGGAGTGACAGATACGCAGTATTTT. This sequence joins TRBV27 and TRBJ2-3, with 10 bases fitting TRBD2. V lost 9 bases and J lost 3; bases outside the gene matches: 9. The germline CDR1 and CDR2 sequences are MNHEY and SMNVEV (reference sequence). This CDR3 has 15 amino acids.

The chain combines TRBV4-1 with TRBJ2-7; 7 bases line up with TRBD1. The CDR3 spans 13 residues. Trimming took 3 bases from V and 5 from J; bases not matched to a gene: 4. The germline V gene encodes CDR1 MGHRA and CDR2 YSYEKL. CDR3 residues: CASSHLTGNEQYF. The CDR3, as DNA: TGCGCCAGCAGCCACCTGACAGGGAACGAGCAGTACTTC.

This clone came up once. The chain uses TRBV10-3 and TRBJ2-1, with a possible D match to TRBD2 (6 bases). CDR1 ENHRY and CDR2 SYGVKD come from the germline V gene. The germline V and J ends were trimmed by 8 bases and 0 bases, with 14 bases remaining between them. The CDR3 length is 15 residues. The CDR3 bases are TGTGCCATCGGGGGACTGCCGAGCTCCTACAATGAGCAGTTCTTC. Translated, it gives CAIGGLPSSYNEQFF.

The genes are TRBV18 and TRBJ1-5; 8 bases are shared with TRBD1. The CDR3 runs to 14 residues. V was pared by 3 bases and J by 2 bases, with 0 bases of the junction left unmatched. CDR1 and CDR2 from the germline V gene are KGHSH and LQKENI. The CDR3 coding sequence is TGTGCCAGCTCACCGGGACAGGGCAATCAGCCCCAGCATTTT. Protein sequence: CASSPGQGNQPQHF.

CDR3 DNA: TGTGCCAGCATAGGACAGGGGGTGCATGGCTACACCTTC. It yields the protein CASIGQGVHGYTF. V usage is TRBV6-1 and J usage is TRBJ1-2; TRBD1 matches 10 bases. CDR1 MNHNS and CDR2 SASEGT come from the germline V gene. V trimming: 7 bases; J trimming: 6 bases; junction bases outside the gene matches: 5. The length of the CDR3 is 13 residues.

V is TRBV6-5 and J is TRBJ2-3; 9 bases align to TRBD2. The V and J ends lost 6 bases and 5 bases, in that order; junction bases with no gene match: 9. Per the germline V gene, CDR1 is MNHEY and CDR2 is SVGAGI. The CDR3 has 15 amino acids. The CDR3 loop is CASRSSLAGRDTQYF. CDR3 nucleotide sequence: TGTGCCAGCAGGTCGAGTCTAGCGGGACGAGATACGCAGTATTTT.

This chain connects TRBV6-1 to TRBJ2-7, with 8 bases fitting TRBD2. CDR3 size: 15 residues. The V and J ends lost 10 bases and 5 bases, in that order; junction bases with no gene match: 16. Per germline, CDR1 MNHNS and CDR2 SASEGT. The CDR3 sequence is CAITTGKAGEHEQYF. Written as DNA, the CDR3 is TGTGCCATCACAACGGGTAAAGCGGGAGAACACGAGCAGTACTTC.

The gene calls are TRBV10-1 and TRBJ1-2; D is possibly TRBD1 (5 bases). Germline assignment: CDR1 WNHNN and CDR2 SYGVQD (reference sequence). The V and J ends lost 8 bases and 4 bases respectively, with 20 bases between them. The CDR3 sequence is 15 residues long. The CDR3 region has the DNA TGCGCCAGCGAACGACAGTTATATAAGGGCTATGGCTACACCTTC. As protein: CASERQLYKGYGYTF.

A word on this clone: A read error may account for a junction end that differs from germline. This sequence joins TRBV5-1 and TRBJ1-1, with TRBD1 as a possible D gene (6 bases). Per the germline V gene, CDR1 is SGHRS and CDR2 is YFSETQ. The CDR3 loop spans 13 amino acids. CDR3 in amino acids: CASSSGGNSEAFF. CDR3 in DNA: TGCGCCAGCAGCTCTGGGGGCAACAGTGAAGCTTTCTTT.

The gene calls are TRBV6-1 and TRBJ2-1; tentative D call: TRBD1 (5 bases). V lost 9 bases and J lost 6, with 15 bases in between. This CDR3 comprises 13 residues. CDR1 is MNHNS and CDR2 is SASEGT in the germline V gene. CDR3: CASDRPGSNEQFF. CDR3 in DNA: TGTGCCAGTGACCGTCCAGGGTCCAATGAGCAGTTCTTC.

This chain uses TRBV5-6 with TRBJ1-3, with D perhaps TRBD1 (6 bases). The CDR3 is made up of 13 amino acids. Trimming shortened V by 5 bases and J by 6 bases, and 12 bases separated the two germline ends. Germline assignment: CDR1 SGHDT and CDR2 YYEEEE. The CDR3 DNA is TGTGCCAGCAGGGGCGCAGGGGTAAACACCATATATTTT. Translated: CASRGAGVNTIYF. The full variable domain, rest sourced from reference TRBV5-6 and TRBJ1-3, is DAGVTQSPTHLIKTRGQQVTLRCSPKSGHDTVSWYQQALGQGPQFIFQYYEEEERQRGNFPDRFSGHQFPNYSSELNVNALLLGDSALYLCASRGAGVNTIYFGEGSWLTVV.

The chain is built from TRBV4-1 and TRBJ1-4; TRBD1 agrees at 7 bases. The CDR3 sequence is 18 residues long. Losses at the gene ends were 1 base for V and 11 bases for J; bases not matched to a gene: 19. CDR1 is MGHRA, CDR2 YSYEKL, per germline. The CDR3 spells CASSQGGPAGGGGRKLFF. CDR3 DNA sequence: TGCGCCAGCAGCCAAGGAGGCCCGGCAGGGGGAGGAGGACGGAAACTGTTTTTT.